The 24 T cell receptor beta chains below come from one sample, sequenced in a study of T cell repertoires in cytomegalovirus infection. In TCRdb, the reads were re-called with MiXCR into one record per CDR3 protein. There are about 490,000 distinct CDR3 sequences in the sample; 16% occur only once, and 20% to 30% lies in the top ten. The sample was CD8+ T cells from PBMCs. These receptors all stem from a human donor in good health (CMV status not recorded). Some clones in this sample may be carry-over from other donors' samples.

This sequence joins TRBV5-1 and TRBJ2-7, with TRBD2 matching 10 bases. Germline assignment: CDR1 SGHRS and CDR2 YFSETQ. The junction had 5 bases not matched to a gene; V was cut back by 0 bases and J by 2 bases. There are 16 residues in the CDR3. CDR3 loop: CASSLGLAGVAYEQYF. CDR3 DNA: TGCGCCAGCAGCTTGGGTCTAGCGGGAGTCGCCTACGAGCAGTACTTC.

This clonotype was seen only a few times. V is TRBV12-3 or TRBV12-4 and J is TRBJ1-6; TRBD1 agrees at 7 bases. The ends lost 5 bases at V and 11 bases at J; junction bases unmatched: 3. This CDR3 is built from 12 residues. Here the CDR3 DNA reads TGTGCCAGCAGTCTACAGGGGACACCCCTCCACTTT. Protein sequence: CASSLQGTPLHF.

This chain uses TRBV27 with TRBJ1-2; a weak D match, TRBD1 (5 bases). The CDR3 is 15 amino acids. Trimming stripped 3 bases from V and 4 bases from J, with 15 bases between. Germline CDR1 reads MNHEY; CDR2 reads SMNVEV (reference sequence). The CDR3 loop is CASSFRAGNAYGYTF. In DNA form, the CDR3 reads TGTGCCAGCAGTTTCCGAGCAGGGAATGCCTATGGCTACACCTTC.

In this sample, this clonotype turned up a few times. The rearrangement joins TRBV14 to TRBJ1-1; tentatively, D is TRBD1 (6 bases). V gave up 5 bases and J gave up 0 bases, with 19 bases separating them. Germline V gene data show CDR1 as SGHDN and CDR2 as FVKESK. CDR3 size: 17 residues. The CDR3 protein is CASSDRTAGLMNTEAFF. For the CDR3, the DNA is TGTGCCAGCAGCGACAGGACGGCAGGGCTAATGAACACTGAAGCTTTCTTT.

DNA for the CDR3: TGTGCCAGCAGTGAAACAGGGAATCCGTACGAGCAGTACTTC. It codes for CASSETGNPYEQYF. The chain is built from TRBV6-1 and TRBJ2-7; tentative D call: TRBD1 (6 bases). Trimming took off 2 bases at V and 4 bases at J, with 12 bases between the two ends. The CDR3 sequence is 14 residues long. From germline, CDR1 is MNHNS and CDR2 SASEGT.

The chain recombines TRBV24-1 with TRBJ2-2; 8 bases are a match to TRBD1. Unmatched junction bases numbered 10, after V lost 11 bases and J lost 6 bases. The CDR3 spans 14 residues. Germline assignment: CDR1 KGHDR and CDR2 SFDVKD. The CDR3 nucleotides are TGTGCCATGCCCGGACAGGGAGTTTCCGGGGAGCTGTTTTTT. It is translated as CAMPGQGVSGELFF.

A few counts support this clonotype. The chain joins TRBV5-1 to TRBJ1-2; maybe TRBD1 (5 bases). V dropped 4 bases and J dropped 4 bases, with 14 bases sitting between them. The germline CDR1 and CDR2 sequences are SGHRS and YFSETQ. The CDR3 extends over 14 amino acids. This CDR3 is CASSGSGTLYGYTF. Written as DNA, the CDR3 is TGCGCCAGCAGCGGCTCCGGGACCCTCTATGGCTACACCTTC.

This clonotype was seen ten or more times. CDR3 nucleotides: TGCGCCAGCATTCCCGGACAGGGAAGGAGCAATCAGCCCCAGCATTTT. This codes for CASIPGQGRSNQPQHF. The chain uses TRBV23-1 and TRBJ1-5, with 8 bases lining up with TRBD1. TRBV23-1 is given ORF status, its function remaining uncertain. This CDR3 is 16 amino acids long. V gave up 7 bases and J gave up 1 base; unmatched junction bases: 9.

This clonotype was found once. This chain's CDR3 is CASALNGRGDTQYF. As DNA, the CDR3 is TGTGCCAGCGCCTTAAATGGACGGGGGGATACGCAGTATTTT. This chain links TRBV27 with TRBJ2-3; tentative D call: TRBD2 (6 bases). The V gene's germline CDR1 is MNHEY and CDR2 SMNVEV (reference sequence). The CDR3 has 14 amino acids. V was shortened by 8 bases and J by 6 bases, with 18 bases between the two germline ends.

This clonotype was found many times. The genes are TRBV7-8 and TRBJ1-4; possibly TRBD1 for D (6 bases). Trimming took off 1 base at V and 7 bases at J, with 10 bases between the two ends. The CDR3 is 14 residues long. The germline V gene encodes CDR1 SGHVS and CDR2 FQNEAQ. The CDR3 coding sequence is TGTGCCAGCAGCTTAGGAGGGGGTGGTGAAAAACTGTTTTTT. The encoded protein is CASSLGGGGEKLFF.

Many counts were recorded for this clonotype. The gene calls are TRBV5-6 and TRBJ1-2; no clear D. The CDR3 is made up of 14 amino acids. In germline, CDR1 is SGHDT, CDR2 YYEEEE. Trimming removed 4 bases at V and 5 bases at J, with 15 bases between. CDR3 sequence (DNA): TGTGCCAGCAGCCCCGAACGCCCCTCTTATGGCTACACCTTC. Translation gives CASSPERPSYGYTF.

This clonotype has a count of ten or more. V and J are TRBV15 and TRBJ2-3; D is perhaps TRBD1 or TRBD2 (5 bases each). Trimming removed 3 bases at V and 5 bases at J, with 21 bases between. Germline CDR1 and CDR2: LNHNV and YYDKDF (reference sequence). This CDR3 is 17 amino acids long. CDR3 sequence reads: CATSREDTLVKGDTQYF. As DNA, the CDR3 is TGTGCCACCAGCAGGGAGGACACCTTAGTAAAAGGAGATACGCAGTATTTT.

This clonotype was detected ten times or more. The J gene is TRBJ2-7, the V gene TRBV7-9; D ambiguous. CDR1 and CDR2 (germline): SEHNR, FQNEAQ (reference sequence). The CDR3 length is 13 residues. Between the trimmed V and J ends, which lost 4 bases and 4 bases, there was a span of 11 bases. CDR3 nucleotide sequence: TGTGCCAGCAGCTCCCCGGATTGGTACGAGCAGTACTTC. Amino acid sequence: CASSSPDWYEQYF.

This rearrangement joins TRBV11-2 to TRBJ2-3; D may be TRBD1 (6 bases). CDR1 and CDR2 (germline): SGHAT, FQNNGV. This CDR3 contains 15 residues. Trimming removed 3 bases at V and 4 bases at J, with 14 bases between. CDR3 amino acids: CASSLYREIADTQYF. CDR3 sequence (DNA): TGTGCCAGCAGCTTGTACAGGGAGATCGCAGATACGCAGTATTTT.

V usage is TRBV9 and J usage is TRBJ2-6, with 12 bases lining up with TRBD2. Trimming at V came to 4 bases and at J to 4 bases, leaving 12 bases not matched to a gene. Germline values: CDR1 SGDLS, CDR2 YYNGEE. There are 19 residues in the CDR3. CDR3 sequence reads: CASSISSGGAVRGANVLTF. DNA of the CDR3: TGTGCCAGCAGCATCTCTAGCGGGGGGGCCGTGCGAGGGGCCAACGTCCTGACTTTC.

This chain connects TRBV7-2 to TRBJ2-5; D is unclear. The CDR3 runs 15 residues. Germline V gives CDR1 SGHTA, CDR2 FQGNSA. Trimming pared 7 bases from V and 6 bases from J, leaving 21 bases between. CDR3 loop: CASTLTAESPKTQYF. The CDR3 coding sequence is TGTGCCAGCACCCTCACGGCCGAGAGTCCCAAGACCCAGTACTTC.

In this sample, this clonotype turned up many times. The V gene is TRBV11-3, the J gene TRBJ2-2, with 9 bases that match TRBD2. This CDR3 contains 19 residues. V dropped 4 bases and J dropped 0; count of bases not matched to a gene: 12. The germline CDR1 and CDR2 sequences are SGHNT and YENEEA. This CDR3 is CASSSQAGGQIPNTGELFF. Written as DNA, the CDR3 is TGTGCCAGCAGCTCACAAGCGGGGGGCCAGATTCCGAACACCGGGGAGCTGTTTTTT.

Note on this clonotype: Its ends do not fully match the called genes, so a read error is possible. This sequence joins TRBV27 and TRBJ1-2, with TRBD1 matching 8 bases. Germline V CDR1 and CDR2: MNHEY, SMNVEV (reference sequence). This CDR3 contains 14 residues. In nucleotides, the CDR3 is TGTACCAGCAGTCCAGGGGGCACGAACTATGGCTACACATTC. Protein sequence: CTSSPGGTNYGYTF.

This clonotype was found many times. This chain links TRBV10-3 with TRBJ2-1; D remains ambiguous. Germline CDR1 reads ENHRY; CDR2 reads SYGVKD. V dropped 4 bases and J dropped 3 bases, with 7 bases sitting between them. The CDR3 sequence is 13 residues long. CDR3 coding DNA: TGTGCCATCAGTGTGGGTGGCTACAATGAGCAGTTCTTC. This sequence encodes CAISVGGYNEQFF.

The V gene is TRBV24-1, the J gene TRBJ2-5, with D uncertain. The V end lost 4 bases, the J end lost 0 bases, and 14 bases lay between the germline ends. This CDR3 is 16 amino acids long. Germline loops: CDR1 KGHDR, CDR2 SFDVKD. This CDR3 is CATSDPEQRYQETQYF. CDR3 in DNA: TGTGCCACCAGTGACCCCGAACAGAGGTACCAAGAGACCCAGTACTTC.

This clonotype showed up many times. The V gene is TRBV12-3 or TRBV12-4, the J gene TRBJ2-7; 9 bases align to TRBD2. V lost 3 bases, J lost 7 bases, and 4 bases stayed unmatched. The CDR3 has 13 residues. The CDR3 DNA follows: TGTGCCAGCAGTTTCGGGCTAGCGGGAGAGCAGTACTTC. It is translated as CASSFGLAGEQYF.

This clonotype was seen once. This may come from a read error, since a much larger clone is one base off. The final CDR3 position lacks the conserved phenylalanine or tryptophan, pointing to a likely read error. The chain is built from TRBV6-1 and TRBJ2-7; a weak D match, TRBD1 (6 bases). The V end was cut by 0 bases, the J end by 3 bases, with 12 bases between. The germline V gene encodes CDR1 MNHNS and CDR2 SASEGT. The CDR3 runs 15 residues. The CDR3, as DNA: TGTGCCAGCAGTGAAGCGAGTAGAGGGGGCTACGAGCAGTACTTA. It yields the protein CASSEASRGGYEQYL.

The sample holds many counts of this clonotype. V gene TRBV5-6 combines with J gene TRBJ2-1, with a tentative D call TRBD2 (7 bases). Germline assignment: CDR1 SGHDT and CDR2 YYEEEE. The CDR3 loop spans 15 amino acids. Trimming shortened V by 2 bases and J by 5 bases, and 14 bases separated the two germline ends. The CDR3 here is CASSFEGGAHNEQFF. DNA for the CDR3: TGTGCCAGCAGCTTTGAAGGGGGGGCTCACAATGAGCAGTTCTTC.

The chain employs TRBV6-1 and TRBJ2-5; no clear D gene. This CDR3 has 14 amino acids. V lost 6 bases and J 0 bases, leaving 11 bases between the germline ends. Germline V gene data show CDR1 as MNHNS and CDR2 as SASEGT. The CDR3 nucleotides are TGTGCCAGCAGCCCGCTAGGGTACCAAGAGACCCAGTACTTC. Its protein is CASSPLGYQETQYF.